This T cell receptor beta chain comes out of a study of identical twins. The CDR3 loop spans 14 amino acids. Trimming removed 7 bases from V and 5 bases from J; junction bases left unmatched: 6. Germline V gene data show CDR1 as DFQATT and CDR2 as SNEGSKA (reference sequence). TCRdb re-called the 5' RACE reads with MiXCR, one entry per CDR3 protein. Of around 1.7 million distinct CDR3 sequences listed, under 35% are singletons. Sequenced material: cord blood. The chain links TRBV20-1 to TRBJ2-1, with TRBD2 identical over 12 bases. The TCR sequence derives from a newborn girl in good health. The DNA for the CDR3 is TGCAGTGGAAAGACTAGCGGGGGACACAATGAGCAGTTCTTC. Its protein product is CSGKTSGGHNEQFF.